The T cell receptor beta chain described here comes from a study of radiotherapy plus CTLA-4 blockade in lung cancer listed by TCRdb under 2018. Context from the whole study: Among the enrolled patients, approximately 18% had an objective response, and around 31% reached disease control.

Broader findings and caveats from the paper: Increased serum interferon-beta after radiation, together with early dynamic changes in blood T cell clones, were reported to be the strongest predictors of response. After treatment with radiotherapy and ipilimumab, TCR clones that originated in tumors expanded in peripheral blood.

This clone is categorized as medium-sized (0.01 to 0.1%). It has no known antigen specificity. Base qualities are missing; no much larger clone stands one base away. Other DNA sequences from this sample encode an identical CDR3 as well. Receptors were amplified or captured by the immunoSEQ multiplex PCR assay. TCRdb mirrors the immuneACCESS table, restricted to in-frame sequences. Some clones are absent from its copies; in checked studies, under half trace to an unresolved V gene, and the reason for the others is unknown. The sample table holds 40,000 to 50,000 clones, of which 73% were seen once. The ten largest clonotypes hold roughly 4% of the sample. Focal radiation therapy combined with CTLA-4 blockade (ipilimumab) was tested in patients with chemo-refractory metastatic non-small-cell lung cancer. Source: peripheral blood, taken from a patient treated with radiotherapy plus ipilimumab. This clonotype originated in a human donor with non-small cell lung cancer who had a complete response to radiotherapy plus ipilimumab.

This receptor has the CDR3 CASSTGQGRETQYF. Here is the DNA: TGCGCCAGCAGCACCGGACAGGGACGGGAGACCCAGTACTTC. The chain is encoded by TRBV5-1 joined to TRBJ2-5, with TRBD1 matching 8 junction bases. The germline V gene specifies SGHRS as CDR1 and YFSETQ as CDR2. Clipping removes 4 bases from V and 5 bases from J, with 7 as the unmatched junction base count. Its CDR3 holds 14 amino acids, cysteine through phenylalanine. The retained sequence is limited to the CDR3, 42 bases, with the frame set at the first base.